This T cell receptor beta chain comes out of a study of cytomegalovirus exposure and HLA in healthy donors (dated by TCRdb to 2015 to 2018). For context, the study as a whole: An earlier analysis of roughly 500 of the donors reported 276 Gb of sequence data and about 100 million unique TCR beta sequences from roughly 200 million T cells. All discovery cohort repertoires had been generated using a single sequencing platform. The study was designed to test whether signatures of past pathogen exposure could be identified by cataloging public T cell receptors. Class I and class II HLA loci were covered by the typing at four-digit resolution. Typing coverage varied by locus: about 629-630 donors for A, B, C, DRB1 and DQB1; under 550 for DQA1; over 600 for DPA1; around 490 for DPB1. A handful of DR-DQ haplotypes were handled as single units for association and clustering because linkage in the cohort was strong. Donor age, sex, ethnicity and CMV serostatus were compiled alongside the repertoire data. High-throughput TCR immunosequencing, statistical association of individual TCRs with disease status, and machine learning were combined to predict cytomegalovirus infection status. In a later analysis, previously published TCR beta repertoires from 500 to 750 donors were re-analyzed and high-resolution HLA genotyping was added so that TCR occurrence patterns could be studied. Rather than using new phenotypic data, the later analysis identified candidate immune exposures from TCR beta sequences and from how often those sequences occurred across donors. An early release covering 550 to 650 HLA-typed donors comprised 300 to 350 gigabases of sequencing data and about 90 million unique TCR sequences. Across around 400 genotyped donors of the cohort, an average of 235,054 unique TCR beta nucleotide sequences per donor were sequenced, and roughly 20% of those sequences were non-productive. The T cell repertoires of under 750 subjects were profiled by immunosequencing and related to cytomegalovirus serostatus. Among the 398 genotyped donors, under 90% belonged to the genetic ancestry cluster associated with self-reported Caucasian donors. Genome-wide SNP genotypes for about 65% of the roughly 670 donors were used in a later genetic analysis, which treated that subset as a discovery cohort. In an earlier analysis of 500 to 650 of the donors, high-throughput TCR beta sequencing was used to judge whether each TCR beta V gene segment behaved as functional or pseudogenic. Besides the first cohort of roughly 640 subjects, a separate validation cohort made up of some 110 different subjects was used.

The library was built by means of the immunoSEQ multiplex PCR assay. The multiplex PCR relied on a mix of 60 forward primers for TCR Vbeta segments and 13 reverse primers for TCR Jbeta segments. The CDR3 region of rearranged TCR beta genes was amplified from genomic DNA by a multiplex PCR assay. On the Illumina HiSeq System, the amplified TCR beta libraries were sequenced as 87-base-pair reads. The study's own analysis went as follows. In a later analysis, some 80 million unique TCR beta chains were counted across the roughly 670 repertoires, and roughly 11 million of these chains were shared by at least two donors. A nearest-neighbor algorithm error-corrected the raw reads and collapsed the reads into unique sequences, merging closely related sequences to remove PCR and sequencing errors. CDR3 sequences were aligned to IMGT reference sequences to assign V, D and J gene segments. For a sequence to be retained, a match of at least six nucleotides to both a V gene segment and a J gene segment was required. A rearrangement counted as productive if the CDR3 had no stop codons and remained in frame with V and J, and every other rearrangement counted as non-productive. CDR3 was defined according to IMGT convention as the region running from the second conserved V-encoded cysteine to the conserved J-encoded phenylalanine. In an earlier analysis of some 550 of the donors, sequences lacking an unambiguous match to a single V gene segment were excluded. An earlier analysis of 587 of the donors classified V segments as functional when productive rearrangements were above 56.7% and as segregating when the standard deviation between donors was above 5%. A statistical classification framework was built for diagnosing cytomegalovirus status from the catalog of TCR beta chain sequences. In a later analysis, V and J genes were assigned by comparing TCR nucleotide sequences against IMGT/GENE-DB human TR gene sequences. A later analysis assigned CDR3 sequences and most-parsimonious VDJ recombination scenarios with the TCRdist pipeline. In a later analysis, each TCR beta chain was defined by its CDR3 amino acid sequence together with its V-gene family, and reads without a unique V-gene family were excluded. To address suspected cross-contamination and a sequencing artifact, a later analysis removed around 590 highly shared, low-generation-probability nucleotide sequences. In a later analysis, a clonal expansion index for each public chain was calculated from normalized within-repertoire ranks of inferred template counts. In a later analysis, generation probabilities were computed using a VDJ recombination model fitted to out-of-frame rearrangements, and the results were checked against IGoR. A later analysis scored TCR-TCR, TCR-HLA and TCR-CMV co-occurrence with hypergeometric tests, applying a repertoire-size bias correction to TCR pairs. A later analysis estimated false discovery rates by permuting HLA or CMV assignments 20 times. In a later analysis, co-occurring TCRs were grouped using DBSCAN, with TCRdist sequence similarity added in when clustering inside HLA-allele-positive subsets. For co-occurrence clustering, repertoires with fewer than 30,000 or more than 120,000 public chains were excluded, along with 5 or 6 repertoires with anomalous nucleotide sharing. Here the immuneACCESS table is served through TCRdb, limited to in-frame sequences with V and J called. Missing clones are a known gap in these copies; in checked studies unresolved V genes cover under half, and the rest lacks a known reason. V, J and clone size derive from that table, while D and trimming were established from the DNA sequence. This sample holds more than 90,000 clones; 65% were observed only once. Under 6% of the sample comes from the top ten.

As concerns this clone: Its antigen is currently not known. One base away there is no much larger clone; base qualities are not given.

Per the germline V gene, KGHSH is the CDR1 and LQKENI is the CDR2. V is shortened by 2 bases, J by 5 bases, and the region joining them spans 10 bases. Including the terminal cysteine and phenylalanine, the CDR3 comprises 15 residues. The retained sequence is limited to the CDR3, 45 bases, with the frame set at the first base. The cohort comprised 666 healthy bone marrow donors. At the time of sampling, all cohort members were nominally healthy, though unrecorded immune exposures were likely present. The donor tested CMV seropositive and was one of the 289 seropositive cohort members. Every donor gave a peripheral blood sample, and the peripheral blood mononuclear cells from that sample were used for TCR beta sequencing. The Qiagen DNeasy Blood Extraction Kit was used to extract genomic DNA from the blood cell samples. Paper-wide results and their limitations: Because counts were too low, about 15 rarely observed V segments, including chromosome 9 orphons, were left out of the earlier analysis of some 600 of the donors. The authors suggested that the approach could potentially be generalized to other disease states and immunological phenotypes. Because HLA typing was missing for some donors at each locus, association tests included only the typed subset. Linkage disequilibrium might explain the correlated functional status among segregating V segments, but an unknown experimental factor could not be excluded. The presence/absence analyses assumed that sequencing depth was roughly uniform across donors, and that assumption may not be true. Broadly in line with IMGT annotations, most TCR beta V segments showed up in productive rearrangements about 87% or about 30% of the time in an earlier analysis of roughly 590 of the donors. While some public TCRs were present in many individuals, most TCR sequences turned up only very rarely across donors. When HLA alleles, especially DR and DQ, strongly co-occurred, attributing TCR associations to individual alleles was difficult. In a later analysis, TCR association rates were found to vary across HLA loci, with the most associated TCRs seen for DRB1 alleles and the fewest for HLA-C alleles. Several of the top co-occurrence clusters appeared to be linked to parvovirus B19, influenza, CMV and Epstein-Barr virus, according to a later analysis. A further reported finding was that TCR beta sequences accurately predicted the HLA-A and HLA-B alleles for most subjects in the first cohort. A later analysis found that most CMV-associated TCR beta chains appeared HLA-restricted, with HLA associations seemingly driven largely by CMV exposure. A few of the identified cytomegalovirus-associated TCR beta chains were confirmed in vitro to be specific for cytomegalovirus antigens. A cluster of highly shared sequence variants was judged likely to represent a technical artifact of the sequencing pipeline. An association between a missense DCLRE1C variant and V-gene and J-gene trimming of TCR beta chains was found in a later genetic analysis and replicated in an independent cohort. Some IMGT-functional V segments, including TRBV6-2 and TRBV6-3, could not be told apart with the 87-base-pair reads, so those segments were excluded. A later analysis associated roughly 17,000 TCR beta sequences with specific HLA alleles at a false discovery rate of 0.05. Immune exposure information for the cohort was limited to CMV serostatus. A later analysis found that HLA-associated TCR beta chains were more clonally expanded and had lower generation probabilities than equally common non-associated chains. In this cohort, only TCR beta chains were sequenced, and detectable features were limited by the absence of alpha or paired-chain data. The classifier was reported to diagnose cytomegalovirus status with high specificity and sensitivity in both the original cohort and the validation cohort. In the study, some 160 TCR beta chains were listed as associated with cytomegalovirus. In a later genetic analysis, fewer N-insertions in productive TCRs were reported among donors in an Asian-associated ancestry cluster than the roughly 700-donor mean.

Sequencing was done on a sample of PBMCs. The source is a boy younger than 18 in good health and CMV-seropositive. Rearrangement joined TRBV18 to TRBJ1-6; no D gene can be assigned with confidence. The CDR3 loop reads CASSPKSGNNSPLHF. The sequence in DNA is TGTGCCAGCTCACCAAAATCGGGGAATAATTCACCCCTCCACTTT.